The 14 T cell receptor beta chains given below trace back to one sample, sequenced in a study of T cell responses to AZD1222 COVID-19 vaccine. Method: immunoSEQ multiplex PCR; TCRdb's copy keeps in-frame clones and lacks some. The repertoire holds 150,000 to 190,000 clones, with over 80% as singletons. This material consisted of peripheral blood, taken 28 days after the second AZD1222 dose. The receptors derive from an adult who received the AZD1222 COVID-19 vaccine.

The V and J genes are TRBV5-1 and TRBJ2-1; possibly TRBD1 for D (6 bases). The length of the CDR3 is 16 residues. Germline lookup yields CDR1 SGHRS and CDR2 YFSETQ. The V and J ends lost 5 bases and 6 bases respectively, with 21 bases between them. The CDR3 protein is CASREQQGFGLNEQFF. The CDR3 region has the DNA TGCGCCAGCAGGGAGCAACAGGGCTTCGGTCTCAATGAGCAGTTCTTC.

The chain links TRBV6-4 to TRBJ2-3, with a tentative D call TRBD2 (6 bases). CDR1 is MRHNA and CDR2 is SNTAGT in the germline V gene. The V end was cut by 2 bases, the J end by 5 bases, with 17 bases between. The CDR3 consists of 16 residues. This chain's CDR3 is CASSDTPWRGKDTQYF. In DNA form, the CDR3 reads TGTGCCAGCAGTGACACACCCTGGCGGGGCAAAGATACGCAGTATTTT.

The chain couples TRBV6-5 to TRBJ2-7; TRBD2 is a possible D gene (5 bases). Per the germline V gene, CDR1 is MNHEY and CDR2 is SVGAGI. V was clipped by 1 base and J by 6 bases, with 13 bases between them. This CDR3 is built from 14 residues. CDR3 in amino acids: CASSYLGRGAEQYF. As DNA, the CDR3 is TGTGCCAGCAGTTACTTAGGACGGGGAGCCGAGCAGTACTTC.

The rearrangement uses TRBV7-9 and TRBJ1-5; D might be TRBD1 (5 bases). The V and J ends lost 5 bases and 7 bases respectively, with 12 bases between them. This CDR3 comprises 13 residues. Germline V gene data show CDR1 as SEHNR and CDR2 as FQNEAQ (reference sequence). CDR3 in DNA: TGTGCCAGCAGCACTCAGGGTAACCAGCCCCAGCATTTT. Its translation is CASSTQGNQPQHF.

The table lists this clone with a count of one. For the CDR3, the DNA is TGTGCCAGCTCACCATATGCCCCGGGACAGGGCGAAGAACTGTTTTTT. Translation: CASSPYAPGQGEELFF. The chain has TRBV18 and TRBJ1-4; the match to TRBD1 covers 9 bases. With 2 bases clipped from V and 12 bases from J, the junction kept 13 bases outside the gene matches. CDR1 KGHSH and CDR2 LQKENI come from the germline V gene. The CDR3 loop spans 16 amino acids.

V is TRBV5-1 and J is TRBJ1-2; D unclear. The CDR3 runs to 14 residues. Trimming cost V 4 bases and J 2 bases, with 12 bases left between them. Germline CDR1 is SGHRS and CDR2 is YFSETQ. CDR3 DNA: TGCGCCAGCAGCGAAGCGGCGGCGAACTATGGCTACACCTTC. Its protein is CASSEAAANYGYTF.

The CDR3 spells CASMDYTYNEQFF. The CDR3 coding sequence is TGTGCCAGCATGGACTACACTTACAATGAGCAGTTCTTC. The chain is built from TRBV28 and TRBJ2-1; the D gene is possibly TRBD2 (6 bases). Trimming removed 7 bases at V and 4 bases at J, with 11 bases between. Germline V gene lookup returns CDR1 MDHEN and CDR2 SYDVKM. The CDR3 extends over 13 amino acids.

In its sample, this clone was seen once. The rearrangement uses TRBV28 and TRBJ2-7; possibly TRBD1 for D (5 bases). The germline V gene encodes CDR1 MDHEN and CDR2 SYDVKM. This CDR3 has 12 amino acids. Trimming removed 5 bases from V and 5 bases from J, with 10 bases in between. The CDR3 is CASSLQGDEQYF. DNA of the CDR3: TGTGCCAGCAGTCTACAAGGGGACGAGCAGTACTTC.

J is TRBJ1-2 and V is TRBV5-1; tentatively, D is TRBD1 (5 bases). The CDR3 consists of 13 residues. Looked up from germline, CDR1 is SGHRS and CDR2 is YFSETQ. Trimming removed 4 bases at V and 4 bases at J, with 11 bases between. The CDR3 sequence is CASSRDGIYGYTF. CDR3 DNA: TGCGCCAGCAGCCGGGACGGAATCTATGGCTACACCTTC. Variable domain in full (rest from reference TRBV5-1 and TRBJ1-2): KAGVTQTPRYLIKTRGQQVTLSCSPISGHRSVSWYQQTPGQGLQFLFEYFSETQRNKGNFPGRFSGRQFSNSRSEMNVSTLELGDSALYLCASSRDGIYGYTFGSGTRLTVV.

The chain joins TRBV6-2 or TRBV6-3 to TRBJ1-1; D is uncertain. This CDR3 contains 14 residues. The germline V and J ends were trimmed by 2 bases and 0 bases, with 7 bases remaining between them. CDR1 and CDR2 from the germline V gene are MNHEY and SVGEGT. This CDR3 reads CASSYETVNTEAFF. CDR3 nucleotides: TGTGCCAGCAGTTACGAGACGGTGAACACTGAAGCTTTCTTT.

The chain combines TRBV6-2 or TRBV6-3 with TRBJ2-7; D not resolved. V gave up 2 bases and J gave up 3 bases, with 11 bases separating them. The CDR3 is 14 residues long. Germline CDR1 is MNHEY and CDR2 is SVGEGT. CDR3 sequence (DNA): TGTGCCAGCAGTTACGTATTGACCTTCTACGAGCAGTACTTC. Translated, it gives CASSYVLTFYEQYF.

The chain's CDR3 is CASTGMSQETQYF. The CDR3 bases are TGTGCCAGCACGGGTATGTCCCAAGAGACCCAGTACTTC. The genes are TRBV12-3 or TRBV12-4 and TRBJ2-5; D not resolved. The CDR3 is made up of 13 amino acids. V gave up 7 bases and J gave up 1 base, with 10 bases separating them.

This rearrangement joins TRBV7-6 to TRBJ2-2; perhaps TRBD2 as D (7 bases). The CDR3 is made up of 18 amino acids. Per the germline V gene, CDR1 is SGHVS and CDR2 is FNYEAQ. Deletions cut 5 bases from V and 0 bases from J, with 19 bases between. CDR3 sequence: CASSPRGGGGPNTGELFF. CDR3 in DNA: TGTGCCAGCAGCCCCCGGGGCGGGGGCGGCCCGAACACCGGGGAGCTGTTTTTT. The complete variable domain, with remaining parts taken from reference TRBV7-6 and TRBJ2-2, reads GAGVSQSPRYKVTKRGQDVALRCDPISGHVSLYWYRQALGQGPEFLTYFNYEAQQDKSGLPNDRFSAERPEGSISTLTIQRTEQRDSAMYRCASSPRGGGGPNTGELFFGEGSRLTVL.

The CDR3: CAWSVGTGVAEQYF. CDR3 bases: TGTGCCTGGAGTGTCGGGACAGGGGTTGCCGAGCAGTACTTC. The chain has TRBV30 and TRBJ2-7, with 10 bases lining up with TRBD1. CDR3 length: 14 residues. J lost 6 bases, V lost 0 bases, and 5 bases had no gene match. Germline V gives CDR1 GTSNPN, CDR2 SVGIG (reference sequence).